The next 10 T cell receptor beta chains were all read from a single sample in a study of PD-1 blockade in classical Hodgkin lymphoma. Sequencing was performed with immunoSEQ multiplex PCR; in TCRdb, only in-frame clones are kept and a portion is missing. The data hold some 32,000 clones, with roughly 82% observed a single time. Each and every patient relapsed after autologous stem cell transplantation, and patients got differing brentuximab vedotin exposure. The sample in question was peripheral blood mononuclear cells (PBMCs), obtained at baseline. The receptors come from a human donor with classical Hodgkin lymphoma.

The chain employs TRBV6-5 and TRBJ2-3, with TRBD2 identical over 9 bases. This CDR3 has 15 residues. V dropped 10 bases and J dropped 1; count of bases not matched to a gene: 9. The germline V gene encodes CDR1 MNHEY and CDR2 SVGAGI. This CDR3 reads CATGLERGGTDTQYF. CDR3 sequence (DNA): TGTGCCACCGGATTGGAGCGGGGGGGCACAGATACGCAGTATTTT.

This clone was counted a single time. The chain carries TRBV27 and TRBJ1-1, with D unclear. The CDR3 has 14 residues. Between the trimmed V and J ends, which lost 3 bases and 2 bases, there was a span of 10 bases. Germline V CDR1 and CDR2: MNHEY, SMNVEV (reference sequence). The CDR3 is CASSFERDNTEAFF. CDR3 nucleotide sequence: TGTGCCAGCAGTTTTGAGAGGGATAACACTGAAGCTTTCTTT.

This clone was detected once. In DNA, the CDR3 is TGTGCCAGCACGGACAGCTACTTCTATGGCTACACCTTC. Amino acid sequence: CASTDSYFYGYTF. The rearrangement uses TRBV2 and TRBJ1-2, with a possible D match to TRBD1 (6 bases). The CDR3 covers 13 residues. Germline V gives CDR1 SNHLY, CDR2 FYNNEI. Trimming pared 7 bases from V and 4 bases from J, leaving 13 bases between. The whole variable domain, remainder taken from reference TRBV2 and TRBJ1-2, is EPEVTQTPSHQVTQMGQEVILRCVPISNHLYFYWYRQILGQKVEFLVSFYNNEISEKSEIFDDQFSVERPDGSNFTLKIRSTKLEDSAMYFCASTDSYFYGYTFGSGTRLTVV.

This chain connects TRBV5-1 to TRBJ1-2; 11 bases line up with TRBD1. Germline V CDR1 and CDR2: SGHRS, YFSETQ. The CDR3 has 14 residues. Trimming removed 6 bases from V and 4 bases from J; junction bases left unmatched: 5. The CDR3 spells CASTPGQGVYGYTF. CDR3 in DNA: TGCGCCAGCACCCCGGGACAGGGGGTCTATGGCTACACCTTC.

This rearrangement joins TRBV12-5 to TRBJ1-1; D possibly corresponds to TRBD1 (5 bases). CDR1 is LGHNT and CDR2 is FRNRAP in the germline V gene. The CDR3 is made up of 16 amino acids. Trimming left V 0 bases short and J 4 bases short, with 15 bases between. The CDR3 spells CASGLVPGQGPTEAFF. The CDR3 DNA reads as TGTGCTAGTGGTTTGGTCCCCGGGCAGGGTCCCACTGAAGCTTTCTTT.

This sequence joins TRBV6-5 and TRBJ2-2; D remains ambiguous. Per the germline V gene, CDR1 is MNHEY and CDR2 is SVGAGI. CDR3 length: 13 amino acids. V shed 6 bases and J shed 0 bases, with 5 bases lying between them. CDR3 protein: CASRHPNTGELFF. The CDR3 nucleotides read TGTGCCAGCAGACACCCGAACACCGGGGAGCTGTTTTTT.

The rearrangement uses TRBV5-1 and TRBJ2-7, with 7 nucleotides matching TRBD1. Trimming removed 0 bases from V and 3 bases from J; junction bases left unmatched: 3. The germline V gene has CDR1 SGHRS and CDR2 YFSETQ. This CDR3 contains 14 residues. The CDR3: CASSLEPGGYEQYF. DNA for the CDR3: TGCGCCAGCAGCTTGGAGCCAGGGGGCTACGAGCAGTACTTC.

This clone was seen a few times. Written as DNA, the CDR3 is TGCGCCAGCAGCCAAGGCGTTTGGGGGGGCGCCAACTATGGCTACACCTTC. Encoded protein: CASSQGVWGGANYGYTF. The J gene is TRBJ1-2, the V gene TRBV4-3; D possibly corresponds to TRBD1 (6 bases). Trimming stripped 1 base from V and 2 bases from J, with 17 bases between. Germline V gene lookup returns CDR1 LGHNA and CDR2 YSLEER. This CDR3 has 17 amino acids.

This chain uses TRBV6-1 with TRBJ1-1; possibly TRBD1 for D (5 bases). The germline gives CDR1 MNHNS, CDR2 SASEGT. Trimming shortened V by 6 bases and J by 4 bases, and 15 bases separated the two germline ends. The CDR3 loop spans 14 amino acids. In nucleotides, the CDR3 is TGTGCCAGCAGGGGATCAGGGAGCTTCACTGAAGCTTTCTTT. Residues: CASRGSGSFTEAFF.

This chain uses TRBV9 with TRBJ1-4; D uncertain. The CDR3 spans 14 residues. V was pared by 2 bases and J by 5 bases, with 10 bases between. The V gene's germline CDR1 is SGDLS and CDR2 YYNGEE. The CDR3 sequence is CASSVRSGNEKLFF. The CDR3 DNA is TGTGCCAGCAGCGTGCGGTCGGGAAATGAAAAACTGTTTTTT.